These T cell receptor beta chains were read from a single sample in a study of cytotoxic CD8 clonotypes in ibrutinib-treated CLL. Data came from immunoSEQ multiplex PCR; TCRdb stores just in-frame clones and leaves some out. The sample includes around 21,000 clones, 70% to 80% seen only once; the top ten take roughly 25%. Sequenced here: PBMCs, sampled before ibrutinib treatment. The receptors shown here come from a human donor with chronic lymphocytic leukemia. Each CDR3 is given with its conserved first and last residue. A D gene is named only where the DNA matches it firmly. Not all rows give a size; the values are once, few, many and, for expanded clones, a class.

CDR3: CASSPWNGPTNTGELFF
DNA: TGTGCCAGCTCACCGTGGAACGGGCCTACAAACACCGGGGAGCTGTTTTTT
J: TRBJ2-2
length: 17
V: TRBV18
D: .
size: .

CDR3: CASSAQGASSTKNIQYF
DNA: TGTGCCAGCAGTGCGCAGGGGGCATCTTCAACCAAAAACATTCAGTACTTC
J: TRBJ2-4
length: 17
V: TRBV6-1
D: TRBD1
size: .

CDR3: CASSPVGRLENNEQFF
DNA: TGCGCCAGCAGCCCCGTAGGGCGTTTAGAAAACAATGAGCAGTTCTTC
J: TRBJ2-1
length: 16
V: TRBV5-1
D: .
size: .

CDR3: CASSFKDTTYEQYF
DNA: TGTGCCAGTAGTTTTAAGGACACTACCTACGAGCAGTACTTC
J: TRBJ2-7
length: 14
V: TRBV19
D: .
size: .

CDR3: CASSSPLAGVWDTQYF
DNA: TGTGCCAGCAGCTCCCCACTAGCGGGAGTGTGGGATACGCAGTATTTT
J: TRBJ2-3
length: 16
V: TRBV7-9
D: TRBD2
size: few

CDR3: CASSLVVGSGPGNEQFF
DNA: TGTGCCAGCAGCTTAGTTGTTGGCAGCGGGCCTGGGAATGAGCAGTTCTTC
J: TRBJ2-1
length: 17
V: TRBV11-2
D: .
size: medium-sized

CDR3: CASSQARGGYEQYF
DNA: TGCGCCAGCAGCCAGGCTAGGGGAGGCTACGAGCAGTACTTC
J: TRBJ2-7
length: 14
V: TRBV4-1
D: .
size: .

CDR3: CASSLNEQFF
DNA: TGTGCCAGCAGTTTGAATGAGCAGTTCTTC
J: TRBJ2-1
length: 10
V: TRBV28
D: .
size: .

CDR3: CSAPRSDTQYF
DNA: TGCAGTGCTCCCAGGTCAGATACGCAGTATTTT
J: TRBJ2-3
length: 11
V: TRBV20-1
D: .
size: few

CDR3: CASSRPGREFLETQYF
DNA: TGCGCCAGCAGCCGACCGGGGCGGGAGTTTCTAGAGACCCAGTACTTC
J: TRBJ2-5
length: 16
V: TRBV5-1
D: TRBD2
size: .

CDR3: CASSGQGGGYTF
DNA: TGCGCCAGCAGTGGGCAGGGTGGCGGCTACACCTTC
J: TRBJ1-2
length: 12
V: TRBV10-1
D: .
size: few

CDR3: CASSGQPADEQYF
DNA: TGTGCCAGCAGTGGGCAGCCGGCGGACGAGCAGTACTTC
J: TRBJ2-7
length: 13
V: TRBV7-3
D: .
size: .

CDR3: CASSSGAGETQYF
DNA: TGTGCCAGCAGCTCCGGTGCCGGAGAGACCCAGTACTTC
J: TRBJ2-5
length: 13
V: TRBV5-4
D: .
size: .

CDR3: CASSFTGGKYGYTF
DNA: TGTGCCAGCAGTTTTACAGGGGGGAAATATGGCTACACCTTC
J: TRBJ1-2
length: 14
V: TRBV28
D: TRBD1
size: .

CDR3: CASSQDRTSGYYEQYF
DNA: TGTGCCAGCAGCCAAGATCGAACTAGCGGCTACTACGAGCAGTACTTC
J: TRBJ2-7
length: 16
V: TRBV4-2
D: TRBD2
size: .

CDR3: CSVAGYTGELFF
DNA: TGCAGCGTTGCCGGCTACACCGGGGAGCTGTTTTTT
J: TRBJ2-2
length: 12
V: TRBV29-1
D: .
size: few

CDR3: CASSIGPTAGGSSYEQYF
DNA: TGTGCCAGTAGTATTGGACCCACAGCGGGAGGAAGCTCCTACGAGCAGTACTTC
J: TRBJ2-7
length: 18
V: TRBV19
D: TRBD2
size: once

CDR3: CAWSVQVPSFYYEQYF
DNA: TGTGCCTGGAGTGTACAAGTGCCTAGCTTTTACTACGAGCAGTACTTC
J: TRBJ2-7
length: 16
V: TRBV30
D: .
size: .

CDR3: CASSLVGFGADQQFF
DNA: TGTGCCAGCAGCTTAGTGGGCTTTGGGGCGGACCAGCAGTTCTTC
J: TRBJ2-1
length: 15
V: TRBV7-2
D: .
size: .

CDR3: CASSPNPLGGLSNTGELFF
DNA: TGTGCCAGCAGCCCCAACCCCCTCGGGGGACTGTCCAACACCGGGGAGCTGTTTTTT
J: TRBJ2-2
length: 19
V: TRBV9
D: .
size: once

CDR3: CASSLYGTPNYEQYF
DNA: TGTGCCAGCAGCTTATATGGGACACCGAACTACGAGCAGTACTTC
J: TRBJ2-7
length: 15
V: TRBV11-2
D: .
size: .

CDR3: CASSLSQGSYGYTF
DNA: TGTGCCAGCAGCTTATCACAGGGTAGTTATGGCTACACCTTC
J: TRBJ1-2
length: 14
V: TRBV11-2
D: .
size: few

CDR3: CASSLFTSGVNTQYF
DNA: TGTGCCAGCAGCTTGTTTACTAGCGGGGTGAATACGCAGTATTTT
J: TRBJ2-3
length: 15
V: TRBV5-6
D: TRBD2
size: .

CDR3: CASSLIAGDYTGELFF
DNA: TGTGCCAGCAGCTTAATAGCGGGAGATTACACCGGGGAGCTGTTTTTT
J: TRBJ2-2
length: 16
V: TRBV11-2
D: TRBD2
size: .

CDR3: CAISESSNEQFF
DNA: TGTGCCATCAGTGAGTCGAGCAATGAGCAGTTCTTC
J: TRBJ2-1
length: 12
V: TRBV10-3
D: .
size: .

CDR3: CASSIPTSGSYNEQFF
DNA: TGTGCCAGTAGTATCCCGACTAGCGGGAGCTACAATGAGCAGTTCTTC
J: TRBJ2-1
length: 16
V: TRBV19
D: TRBD2
size: once

CDR3: CASSQDLQEGLLDNEQFF
DNA: TGCGCCAGCAGCCAAGATCTTCAGGAGGGCCTGTTGGACAATGAGCAGTTCTTC
J: TRBJ2-1
length: 18
V: TRBV5-4
D: .
size: .

CDR3: CASSPPGTNTGELFF
DNA: TGTGCCAGCAGCCCCCCCGGTACGAACACCGGGGAGCTGTTTTTT
J: TRBJ2-2
length: 15
V: TRBV7-2
D: .
size: .

CDR3: CASSLSTRTRNLEAFF
DNA: TGTGCCAGCAGTTTATCCACCCGGACACGAAACCTTGAAGCTTTCTTT
J: TRBJ1-1
length: 16
V: TRBV27
D: .
size: few

CDR3: CASSRDRNDNEQFF
DNA: TGTGCCAGCTCACGGGACAGGAATGACAATGAGCAGTTCTTC
J: TRBJ2-1
length: 14
V: TRBV18
D: TRBD1
size: .

CDR3: CASSLALRVGDQETQYF
DNA: TGTGCCAGCAGCTTAGCGCTAAGAGTAGGGGACCAAGAGACCCAGTACTTC
J: TRBJ2-5
length: 17
V: TRBV7-8
D: .
size: few

CDR3: CASSTSDTTYEQYF
DNA: TGTGCCAGTAGCACTAGCGACACCACCTACGAGCAGTACTTC
J: TRBJ2-7
length: 14
V: TRBV19
D: TRBD2
size: .

CDR3: CASRRGLWEEGTFGETQYF
DNA: TGTGCCAGCAGGAGGGGCCTTTGGGAGGAGGGTACATTTGGAGAGACCCAGTACTTC
J: TRBJ2-5
length: 19
V: TRBV2
D: .
size: .

CDR3: CASSIPAGVINEQFF
DNA: TGTGCCAGTAGTATCCCAGCGGGAGTAATCAATGAGCAGTTCTTC
J: TRBJ2-1
length: 15
V: TRBV19
D: TRBD2
size: .

CDR3: CASSYRPGQGYEQYF
DNA: TGTGCCAGCAGTTACCGACCGGGACAGGGATACGAGCAGTACTTC
J: TRBJ2-7
length: 15
V: TRBV27
D: TRBD1
size: .

CDR3: CASSLGVGRSAVTDTQYF
DNA: TGCGCCAGCAGCTTGGGTGTGGGGAGATCGGCGGTTACAGATACGCAGTATTTT
J: TRBJ2-3
length: 18
V: TRBV5-1
D: .
size: .

CDR3: CASSFVDRERETQYF
DNA: TGTGCCAGCAGCTTCGTAGACAGGGAACGGGAGACCCAGTACTTC
J: TRBJ2-5
length: 15
V: TRBV5-5
D: TRBD1
size: once

CDR3: CASSQHRDTQYF
DNA: TGTGCCAGCTCCCAACACAGGGATACGCAGTATTTT
J: TRBJ2-3
length: 12
V: TRBV6-5
D: .
size: .

CDR3: CASSYRGGLNTEAFF
DNA: TGCGCCAGCAGCTACCGGGGAGGTTTGAACACTGAAGCTTTCTTT
J: TRBJ1-1
length: 15
V: TRBV5-1
D: .
size: .

CDR3: CASSLAGGVGQPQHF
DNA: TGTGCCAGCAGCTTGGCCGGGGGGGTCGGGCAGCCCCAGCATTTT
J: TRBJ1-5
length: 15
V: TRBV5-6
D: .
size: .

CDR3: CASSISASGGRYEQYF
DNA: TGTGCCAGTAGTATCTCCGCTAGCGGGGGCAGATACGAGCAGTACTTC
J: TRBJ2-7
length: 16
V: TRBV19
D: TRBD2
size: .

CDR3: CAIRPGPNTGELFF
DNA: TGTGCCATTCGTCCAGGCCCGAACACCGGGGAGCTGTTTTTT
J: TRBJ2-2
length: 14
V: TRBV7-8
D: .
size: .

CDR3: CASSQDIAGREQYF
DNA: TGTGCCAGCAGCCAAGACATAGCGGGGAGGGAGCAGTACTTC
J: TRBJ2-7
length: 14
V: TRBV14
D: TRBD2
size: .

CDR3: CASSPLFRGRNRMDGNQPQHF
DNA: TGTGCCAGCAGCCCGCTCTTCCGGGGCAGAAATAGGATGGATGGCAATCAGCCCCAGCATTTT
J: TRBJ1-5
length: 21
V: TRBV4-2
D: .
size: once

CDR3: CSVRGHRHSYEQYF
DNA: TGCAGCGTACGTGGACACCGACACTCCTACGAGCAGTACTTC
J: TRBJ2-7
length: 14
V: TRBV29-1
D: .
size: few